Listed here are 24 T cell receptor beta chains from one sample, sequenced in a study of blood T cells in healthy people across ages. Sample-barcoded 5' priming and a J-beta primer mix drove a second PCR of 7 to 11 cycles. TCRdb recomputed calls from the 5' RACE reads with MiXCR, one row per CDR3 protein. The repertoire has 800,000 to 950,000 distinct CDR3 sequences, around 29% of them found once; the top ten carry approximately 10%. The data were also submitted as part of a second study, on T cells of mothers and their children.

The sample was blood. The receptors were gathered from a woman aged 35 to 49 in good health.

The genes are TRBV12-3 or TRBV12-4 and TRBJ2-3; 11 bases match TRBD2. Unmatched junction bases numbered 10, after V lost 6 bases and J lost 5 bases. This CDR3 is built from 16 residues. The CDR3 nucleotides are TGTGCCAGCAGCCCTTTAGCGGGGGGGCCGGGAGATACGCAGTATTTT. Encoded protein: CASSPLAGGPGDTQYF.

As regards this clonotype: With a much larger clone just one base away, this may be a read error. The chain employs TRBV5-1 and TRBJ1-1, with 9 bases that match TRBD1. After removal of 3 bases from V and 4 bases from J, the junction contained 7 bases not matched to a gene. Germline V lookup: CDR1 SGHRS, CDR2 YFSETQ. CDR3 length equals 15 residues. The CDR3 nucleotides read TGCGCCAGCAGCTGGGGGACAGGGAGGACCACTGAAGCTTTCTTT. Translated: CASSWGTGRTTEAFF.

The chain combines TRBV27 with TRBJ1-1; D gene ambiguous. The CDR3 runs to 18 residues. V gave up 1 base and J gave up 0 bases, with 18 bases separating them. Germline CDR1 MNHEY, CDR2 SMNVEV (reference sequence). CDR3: CASSLLKSVGSLNTEAFF. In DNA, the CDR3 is TGTGCCAGCAGTTTATTAAAATCGGTGGGCTCTCTGAACACTGAAGCTTTCTTT.

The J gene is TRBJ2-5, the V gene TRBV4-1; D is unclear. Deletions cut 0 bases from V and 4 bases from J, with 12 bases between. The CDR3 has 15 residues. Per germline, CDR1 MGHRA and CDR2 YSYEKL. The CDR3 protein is CASSQERVSGETQYF. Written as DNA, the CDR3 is TGCGCCAGCAGCCAAGAACGGGTATCGGGAGAGACCCAGTACTTC.

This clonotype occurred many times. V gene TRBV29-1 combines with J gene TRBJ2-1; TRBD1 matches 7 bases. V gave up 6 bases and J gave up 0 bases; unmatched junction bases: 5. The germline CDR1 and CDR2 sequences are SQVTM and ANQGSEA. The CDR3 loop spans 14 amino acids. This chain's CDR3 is CSVVQGFSYNEQFF. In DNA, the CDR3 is TGCAGCGTGGTACAGGGGTTCTCCTACAATGAGCAGTTCTTC.

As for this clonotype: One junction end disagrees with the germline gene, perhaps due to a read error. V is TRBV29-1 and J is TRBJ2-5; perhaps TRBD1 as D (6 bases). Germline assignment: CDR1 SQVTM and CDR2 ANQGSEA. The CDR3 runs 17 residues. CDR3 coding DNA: TGCGGCGTTGATTTTTTCATAGGGGACACCGGACAAGAGACCCAGTACTTC. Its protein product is CGVDFFIGDTGQETQYF.

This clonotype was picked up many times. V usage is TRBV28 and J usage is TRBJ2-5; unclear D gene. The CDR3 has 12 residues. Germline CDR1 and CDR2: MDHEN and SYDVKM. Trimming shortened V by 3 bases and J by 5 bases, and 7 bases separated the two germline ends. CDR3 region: CASSLPWETQYF. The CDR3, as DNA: TGTGCCAGCAGTTTGCCGTGGGAGACCCAGTACTTC.

The CDR3, as DNA: TGTGCCAGCAGCCCTGGGACGGTTGCTAGAGCTTTCTTT. It yields the protein CASSPGTVARAFF. V gene TRBV6-5 combines with J gene TRBJ1-1; perhaps TRBD1 as D (5 bases). There are 13 residues in the CDR3. Germline values: CDR1 MNHEY, CDR2 SVGAGI. Trimming shortened V by 6 bases and J by 10 bases, and 18 bases separated the two germline ends.

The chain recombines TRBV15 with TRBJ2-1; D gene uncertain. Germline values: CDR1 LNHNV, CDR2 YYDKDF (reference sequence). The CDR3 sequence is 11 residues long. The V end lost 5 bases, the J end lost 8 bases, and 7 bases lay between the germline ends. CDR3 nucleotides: TGTGCCACCAGCCGGATGGATGAGCAGTTCTTC. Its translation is CATSRMDEQFF.

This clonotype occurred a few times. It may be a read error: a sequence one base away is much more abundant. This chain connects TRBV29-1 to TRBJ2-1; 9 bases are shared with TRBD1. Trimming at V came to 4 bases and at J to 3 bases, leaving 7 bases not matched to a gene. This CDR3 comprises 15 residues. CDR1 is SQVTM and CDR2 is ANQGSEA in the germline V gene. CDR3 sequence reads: CSVGNRGRLYNEQFF. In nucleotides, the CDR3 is TGCAGCGTTGGAAACAGGGGGCGACTCTACAATGAGCAGTTCTTC.

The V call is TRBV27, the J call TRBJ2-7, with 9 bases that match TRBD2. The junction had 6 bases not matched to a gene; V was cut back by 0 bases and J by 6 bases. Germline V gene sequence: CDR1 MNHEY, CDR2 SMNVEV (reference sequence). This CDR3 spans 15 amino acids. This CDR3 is CASSLSAGGLSEQYF. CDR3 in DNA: TGTGCCAGCAGTTTATCGGCGGGGGGGCTCTCCGAGCAGTACTTC.

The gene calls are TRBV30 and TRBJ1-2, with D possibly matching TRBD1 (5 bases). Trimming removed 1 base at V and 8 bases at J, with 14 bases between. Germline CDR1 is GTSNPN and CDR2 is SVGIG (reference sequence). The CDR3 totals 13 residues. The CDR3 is CAWSDDWAGGYTF. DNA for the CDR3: TGTGCCTGGAGTGATGATTGGGCAGGGGGCTACACCTTC.

CDR3: CSARGSWTDTQYF. DNA of the CDR3: TGCAGTGCCCGAGGTAGTTGGACAGATACGCAGTATTTT. The gene calls are TRBV20-1 and TRBJ2-3, with D uncertain. Trimming left V 6 bases short and J 3 bases short, with 13 bases between. The CDR3 contains 13 residues. Germline CDR1 DFQATT, CDR2 SNEGSKA (reference sequence).

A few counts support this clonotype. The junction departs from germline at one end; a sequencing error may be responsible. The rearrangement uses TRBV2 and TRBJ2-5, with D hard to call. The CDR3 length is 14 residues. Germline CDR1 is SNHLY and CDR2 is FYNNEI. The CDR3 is CTSTRKGYQETQYF. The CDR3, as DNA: TGTACCAGCACCCGAAAAGGGTACCAAGAGACCCAGTACTTC. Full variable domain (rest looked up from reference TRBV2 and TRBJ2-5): EPEVTQTPSHQVTQMGQEVILRCVPISNHLYFYWYRQILGQKVEFLVSFYNNEISEKSEIFDDQFSVERPDGSNFTLKIRSTKLEDSAMYFCTSTRKGYQETQYFGPGTRLLVL.

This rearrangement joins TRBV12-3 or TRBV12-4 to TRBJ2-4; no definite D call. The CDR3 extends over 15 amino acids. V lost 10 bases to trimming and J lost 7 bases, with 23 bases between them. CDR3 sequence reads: CATRNTGRRINIQYF. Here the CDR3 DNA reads TGTGCCACCCGAAACACCGGGCGGCGGATTAACATTCAGTACTTC.

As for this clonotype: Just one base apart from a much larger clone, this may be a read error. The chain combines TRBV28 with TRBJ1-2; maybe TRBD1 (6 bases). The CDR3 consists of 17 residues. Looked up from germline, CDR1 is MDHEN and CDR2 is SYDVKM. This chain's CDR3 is CVSSLDRGQRVESGYTF. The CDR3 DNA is TGTGTCAGCAGTTTAGATCGGGGGCAGAGGGTCGAAAGTGGCTACACCTTC.

In DNA, the CDR3 is TGTGCCAGCAGCCCCCAGTCAGATACGCAGTATTTT. It encodes CASSPQSDTQYF. The chain couples TRBV7-2 to TRBJ2-3, with D unclear. The V gene's germline CDR1 is SGHTA and CDR2 FQGNSA. V lost 5 bases, J lost 4 bases, and 7 bases lay in between. This CDR3 comprises 12 residues.

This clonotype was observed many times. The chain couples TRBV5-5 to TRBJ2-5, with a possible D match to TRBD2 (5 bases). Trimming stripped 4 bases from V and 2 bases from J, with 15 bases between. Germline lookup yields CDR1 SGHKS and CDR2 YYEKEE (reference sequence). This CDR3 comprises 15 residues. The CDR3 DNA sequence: TGTGCCAGCAGCCCCGGGGAAGGAAGGCAAGAGACCCAGTACTTC. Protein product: CASSPGEGRQETQYF.

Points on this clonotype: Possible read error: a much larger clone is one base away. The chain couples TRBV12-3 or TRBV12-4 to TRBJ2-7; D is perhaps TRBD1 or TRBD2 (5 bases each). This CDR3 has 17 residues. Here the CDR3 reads CAGSLVSLGRHSYEQYF. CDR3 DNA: TGTGCCGGCAGTTTAGTTTCGTTGGGACGCCACTCCTACGAGCAGTACTTC.

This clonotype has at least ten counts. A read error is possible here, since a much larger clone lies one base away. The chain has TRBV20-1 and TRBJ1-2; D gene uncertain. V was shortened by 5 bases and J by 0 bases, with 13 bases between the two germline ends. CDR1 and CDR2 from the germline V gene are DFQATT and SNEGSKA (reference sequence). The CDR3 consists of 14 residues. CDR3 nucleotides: TGCAGTGCTTCCTTCCTACCAGCTAACTATGGCTACACCTTC. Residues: CSASFLPANYGYTF.

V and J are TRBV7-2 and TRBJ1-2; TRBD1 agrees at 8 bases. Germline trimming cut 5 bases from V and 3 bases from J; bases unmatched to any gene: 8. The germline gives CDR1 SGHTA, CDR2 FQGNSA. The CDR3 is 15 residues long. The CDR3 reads CASSPWAGGDYGYTF. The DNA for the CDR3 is TGTGCCAGCAGCCCGTGGGCAGGGGGCGACTATGGCTACACCTTC. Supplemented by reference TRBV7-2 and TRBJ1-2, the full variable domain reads GAGVSQSPSNKVTEKGKDVELRCDPISGHTALYWYRQSLGQGLEFLIYFQGNSAPDKSGLPSDRFSAERTGGSVSTLTIQRTQQEDSAVYLCASSPWAGGDYGYTFGSGTRLTVV.

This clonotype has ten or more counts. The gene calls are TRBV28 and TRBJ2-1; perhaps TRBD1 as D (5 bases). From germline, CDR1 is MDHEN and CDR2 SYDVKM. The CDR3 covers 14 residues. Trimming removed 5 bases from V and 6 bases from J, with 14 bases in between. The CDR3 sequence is CASSRAGSTNEQFF. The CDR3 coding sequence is TGTGCCAGCAGTCGGGCAGGGTCCACCAATGAGCAGTTCTTC.

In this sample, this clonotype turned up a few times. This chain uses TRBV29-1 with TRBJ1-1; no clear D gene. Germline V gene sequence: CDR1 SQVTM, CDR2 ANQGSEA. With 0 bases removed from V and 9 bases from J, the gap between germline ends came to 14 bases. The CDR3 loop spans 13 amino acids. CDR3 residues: CSVEERSGSQAFF. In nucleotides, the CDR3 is TGCAGCGTTGAAGAAAGGTCGGGGAGTCAAGCTTTCTTT.

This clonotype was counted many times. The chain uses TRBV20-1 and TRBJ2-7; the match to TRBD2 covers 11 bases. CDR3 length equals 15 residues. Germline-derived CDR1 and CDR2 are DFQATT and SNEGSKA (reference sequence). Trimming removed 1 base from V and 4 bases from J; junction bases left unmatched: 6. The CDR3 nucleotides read TGCAGTGCTAGAGGCACTAGCGGGGGTGGATACGAGCAGTACTTC. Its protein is CSARGTSGGGYEQYF.